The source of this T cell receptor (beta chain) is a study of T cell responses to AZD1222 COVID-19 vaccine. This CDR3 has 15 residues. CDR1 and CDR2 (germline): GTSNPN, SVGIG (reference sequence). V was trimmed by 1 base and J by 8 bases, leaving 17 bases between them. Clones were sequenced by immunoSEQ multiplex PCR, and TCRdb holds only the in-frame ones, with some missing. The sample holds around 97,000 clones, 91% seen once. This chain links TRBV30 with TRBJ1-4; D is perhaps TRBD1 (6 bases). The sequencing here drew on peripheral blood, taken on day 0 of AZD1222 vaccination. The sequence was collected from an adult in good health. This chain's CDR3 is CAWSALVGGREKLFF. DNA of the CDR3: TGTGCCTGGAGTGCGCTGGTCGGGGGCCGGGAAAAACTGTTTTTT.